Described below is a single T cell receptor beta chain sequence and its context. Antigen unknown. The assay was immunoSEQ multiplex PCR, and TCRdb's table has in-frame clones only and misses some. This repertoire shows roughly 63,000 clones, about 88% found once; its top ten account for more than 10%. This entry is derived from a study of OX40 agonist ivuxolimab in advanced cancers. Across the whole study: Participants, 82.7% male, averaged about 59 years of age, ranging from roughly 23 to 90. Study results and limitations: Low normalized T-cell clonal expansion also characterized some of the nonresponders.

Autoimmune disease history or systemic immunosuppression was exclusionary. This CDR3 is built from 13 residues. Germline V CDR1 and CDR2: MNHEY, SMNVEV (reference sequence). J gave up 3 bases and V 8 bases, and 4 bases lay outside the gene matches. This receptor was identified in an adult with an advanced solid tumor such as melanoma, head and neck, liver or kidney cancer. The sample in question was CD4+ or CD8+ T cells sorted from blood, obtained in a trial of the OX40 agonist ivuxolimab. The V call is TRBV27, the J call TRBJ2-7; 10 nucleotides agree with TRBD2. Here the CDR3 reads CASAGTSVYEQYF. The CDR3 DNA is TGTGCCAGCGCCGGGACTAGCGTCTACGAGCAGTACTTC.